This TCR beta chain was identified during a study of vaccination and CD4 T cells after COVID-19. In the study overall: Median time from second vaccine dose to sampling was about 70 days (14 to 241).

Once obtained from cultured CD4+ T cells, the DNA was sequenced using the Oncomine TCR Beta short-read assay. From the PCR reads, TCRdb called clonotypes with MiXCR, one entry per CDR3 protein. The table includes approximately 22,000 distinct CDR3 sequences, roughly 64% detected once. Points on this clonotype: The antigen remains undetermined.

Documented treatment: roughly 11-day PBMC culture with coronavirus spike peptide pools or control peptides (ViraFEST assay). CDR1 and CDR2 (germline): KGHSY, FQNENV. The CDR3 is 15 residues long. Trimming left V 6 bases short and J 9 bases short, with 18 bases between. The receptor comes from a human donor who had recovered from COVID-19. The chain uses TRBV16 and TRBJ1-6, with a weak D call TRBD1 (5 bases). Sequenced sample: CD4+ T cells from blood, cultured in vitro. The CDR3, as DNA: TGTGCCAGCAGGGATAGGATGCAGGGACTTTCACCCCTCCACTTT. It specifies CASRDRMQGLSPLHF.